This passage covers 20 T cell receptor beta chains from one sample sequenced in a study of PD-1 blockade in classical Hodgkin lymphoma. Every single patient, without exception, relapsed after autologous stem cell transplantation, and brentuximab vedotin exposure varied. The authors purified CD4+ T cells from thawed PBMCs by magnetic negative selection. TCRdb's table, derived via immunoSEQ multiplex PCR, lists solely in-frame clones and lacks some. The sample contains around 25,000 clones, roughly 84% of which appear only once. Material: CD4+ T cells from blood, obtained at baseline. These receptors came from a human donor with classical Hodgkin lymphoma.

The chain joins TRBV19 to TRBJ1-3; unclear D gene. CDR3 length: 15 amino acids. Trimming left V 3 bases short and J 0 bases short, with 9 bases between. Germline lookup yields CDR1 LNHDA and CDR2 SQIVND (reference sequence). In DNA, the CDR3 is TGTGCCAGTAGTATTAACAGAATCTCTGGAAACACCATATATTTT. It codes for CASSINRISGNTIYF.

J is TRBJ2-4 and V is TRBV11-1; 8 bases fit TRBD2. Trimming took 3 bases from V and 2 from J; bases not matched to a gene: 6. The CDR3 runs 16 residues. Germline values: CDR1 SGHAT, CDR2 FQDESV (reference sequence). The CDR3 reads CASSFSRGASKNIQYF. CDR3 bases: TGTGCCAGCAGCTTCTCGCGGGGGGCGTCCAAAAACATTCAGTACTTC.

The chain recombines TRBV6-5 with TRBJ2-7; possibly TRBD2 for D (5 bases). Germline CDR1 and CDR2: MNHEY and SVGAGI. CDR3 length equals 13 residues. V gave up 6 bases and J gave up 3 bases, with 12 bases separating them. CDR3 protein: CASSRTADYEQYF. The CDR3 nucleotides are TGTGCCAGCAGCAGGACTGCGGACTACGAGCAGTACTTC.

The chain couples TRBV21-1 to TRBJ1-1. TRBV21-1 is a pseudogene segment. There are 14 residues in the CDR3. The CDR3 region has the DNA TGTGCCAGCAGCAAAGTACGGAATAACACTGAAGCTTTCTTT. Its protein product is CASSKVRNNTEAFF.

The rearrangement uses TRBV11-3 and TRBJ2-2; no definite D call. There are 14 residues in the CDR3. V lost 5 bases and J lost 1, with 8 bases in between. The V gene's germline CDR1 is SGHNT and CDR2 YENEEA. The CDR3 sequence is CASSPDGNTGELFF. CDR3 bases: TGTGCCAGCAGCCCAGACGGGAACACCGGGGAGCTGTTTTTT.

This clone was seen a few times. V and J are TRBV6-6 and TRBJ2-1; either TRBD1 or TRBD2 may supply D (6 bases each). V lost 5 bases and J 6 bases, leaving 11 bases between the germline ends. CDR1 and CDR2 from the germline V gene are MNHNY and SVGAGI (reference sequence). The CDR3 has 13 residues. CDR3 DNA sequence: TGTGCCAGCAGTCCCCGGGGGCGCAATGAGCAGTTCTTC. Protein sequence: CASSPRGRNEQFF.

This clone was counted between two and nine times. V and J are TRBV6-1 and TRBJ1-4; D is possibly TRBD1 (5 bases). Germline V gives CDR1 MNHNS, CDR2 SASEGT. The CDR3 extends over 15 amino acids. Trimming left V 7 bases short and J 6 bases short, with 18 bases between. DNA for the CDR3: TGTGCCAGCAACCTTATGGGGGGAGGGGATGAAAAACTGTTTTTT. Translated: CASNLMGGGDEKLFF.

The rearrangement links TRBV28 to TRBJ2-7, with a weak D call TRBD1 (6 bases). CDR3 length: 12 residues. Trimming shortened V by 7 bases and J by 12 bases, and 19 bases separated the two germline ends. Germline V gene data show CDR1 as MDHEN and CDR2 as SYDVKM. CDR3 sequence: CASTSFQGSGYF. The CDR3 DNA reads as TGTGCCAGCACCTCATTCCAGGGGAGTGGGTACTTC.

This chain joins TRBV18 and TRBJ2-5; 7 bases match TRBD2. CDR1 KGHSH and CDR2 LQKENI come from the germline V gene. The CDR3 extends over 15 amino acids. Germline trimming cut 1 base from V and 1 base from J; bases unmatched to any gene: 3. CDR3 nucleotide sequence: TGTGCCAGCTCACCACTGGGACTACGCCAAGAGACCCAGTACTTC. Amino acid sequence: CASSPLGLRQETQYF.

CDR3 residues: CASSADRVYGYTF. CDR3 nucleotide sequence: TGTGCCAGCAGTGCTGACAGGGTCTATGGCTACACCTTC. The chain combines TRBV2 with TRBJ1-2, with 7 bases aligning to TRBD1. Germline V CDR1 and CDR2: SNHLY, FYNNEI. J lost 4 bases, V lost 4 bases, and 3 bases had no gene match. The CDR3 length is 13 residues.

The CDR3 is CASREGAGETQYF. CDR3 DNA sequence: TGTGCCAGCAGGGAGGGGGCAGGAGAGACCCAGTACTTC. This chain joins TRBV7-3 and TRBJ2-5; TRBD1 might be the D (7 bases). CDR1 and CDR2 (germline): SGHTA, FQGTGA. Trimming removed 6 bases at V and 4 bases at J, with 12 bases between. CDR3 length: 13 residues.

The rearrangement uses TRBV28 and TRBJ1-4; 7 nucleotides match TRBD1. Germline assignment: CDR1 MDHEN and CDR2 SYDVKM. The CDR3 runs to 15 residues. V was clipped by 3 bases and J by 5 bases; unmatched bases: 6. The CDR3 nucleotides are TGTGCCAGCAGTTTCAATAGGGGGCTGAATGAAAAACTGTTTTTT. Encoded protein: CASSFNRGLNEKLFF.

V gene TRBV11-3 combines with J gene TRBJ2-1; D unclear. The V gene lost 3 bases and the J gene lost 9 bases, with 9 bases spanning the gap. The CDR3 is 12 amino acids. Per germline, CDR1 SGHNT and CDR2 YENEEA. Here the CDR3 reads CASSFRRIEQFF. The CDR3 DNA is TGTGCCAGCAGCTTTAGAAGAATTGAGCAGTTCTTC. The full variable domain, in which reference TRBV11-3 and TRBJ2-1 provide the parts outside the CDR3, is EAGVVQSPRYKIIEKKQPVAFWCNPISGHNTLYWYLQNLGQGPELLIRYENEEAVDDSQLPKDRFSAERLKGVDSTLKIQPAELGDSAVYLCASSFRRIEQFFGPGTRLTVL.

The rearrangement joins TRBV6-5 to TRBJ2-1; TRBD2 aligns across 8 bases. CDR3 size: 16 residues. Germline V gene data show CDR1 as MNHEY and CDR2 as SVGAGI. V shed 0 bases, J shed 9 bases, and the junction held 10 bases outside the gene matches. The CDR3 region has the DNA TGTGCCAGCAGTTACTCGGATCCGGGACTAGGGGTTGAGCAGTTCTTC. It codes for CASSYSDPGLGVEQFF.

CDR3 nucleotides: TGTGCCAGCAGTTTGCCTGATCTGGGCTATGGCTACACCTTC. This codes for CASSLPDLGYGYTF. This chain links TRBV28 with TRBJ1-2, with D unresolved. CDR3 length equals 14 residues. The V gene lost 3 bases and the J gene lost 4 bases, with 12 bases spanning the gap. From germline, CDR1 is MDHEN and CDR2 SYDVKM.

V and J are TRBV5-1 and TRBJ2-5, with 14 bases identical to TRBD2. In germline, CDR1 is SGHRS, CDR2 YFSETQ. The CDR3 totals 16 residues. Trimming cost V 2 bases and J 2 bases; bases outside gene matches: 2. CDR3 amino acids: CASSFGTSGGQETQYF. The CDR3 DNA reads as TGCGCCAGCAGCTTTGGGACTAGCGGGGGACAAGAGACCCAGTACTTC.

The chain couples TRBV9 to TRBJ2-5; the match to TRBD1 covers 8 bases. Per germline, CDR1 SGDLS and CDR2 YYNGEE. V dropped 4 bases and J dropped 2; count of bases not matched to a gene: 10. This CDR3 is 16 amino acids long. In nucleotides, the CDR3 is TGTGCCAGCAGCTTGAACGTCGGGACAGGACAAGAGACCCAGTACTTC. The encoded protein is CASSLNVGTGQETQYF.

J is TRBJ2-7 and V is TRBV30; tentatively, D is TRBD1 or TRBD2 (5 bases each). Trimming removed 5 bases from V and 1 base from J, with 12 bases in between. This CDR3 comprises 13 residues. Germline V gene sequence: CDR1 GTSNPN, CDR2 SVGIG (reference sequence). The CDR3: CAWERDGSYEQYF. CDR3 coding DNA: TGTGCCTGGGAAAGGGACGGTTCCTACGAGCAGTACTTC.

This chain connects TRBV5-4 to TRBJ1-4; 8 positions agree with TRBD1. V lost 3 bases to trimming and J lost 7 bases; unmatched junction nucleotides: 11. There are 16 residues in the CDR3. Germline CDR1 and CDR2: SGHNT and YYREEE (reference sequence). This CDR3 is CASSSPHRQGSEKLFF. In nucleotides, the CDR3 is TGTGCCAGCAGCTCCCCGCACCGACAGGGGAGTGAAAAACTGTTTTTT.

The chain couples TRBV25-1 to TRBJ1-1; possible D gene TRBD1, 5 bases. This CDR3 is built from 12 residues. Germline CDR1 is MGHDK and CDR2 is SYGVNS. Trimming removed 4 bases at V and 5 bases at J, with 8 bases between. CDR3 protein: CASSGGVTEAFF. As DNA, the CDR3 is TGTGCCAGCAGTGGGGGGGTAACTGAAGCTTTCTTT.